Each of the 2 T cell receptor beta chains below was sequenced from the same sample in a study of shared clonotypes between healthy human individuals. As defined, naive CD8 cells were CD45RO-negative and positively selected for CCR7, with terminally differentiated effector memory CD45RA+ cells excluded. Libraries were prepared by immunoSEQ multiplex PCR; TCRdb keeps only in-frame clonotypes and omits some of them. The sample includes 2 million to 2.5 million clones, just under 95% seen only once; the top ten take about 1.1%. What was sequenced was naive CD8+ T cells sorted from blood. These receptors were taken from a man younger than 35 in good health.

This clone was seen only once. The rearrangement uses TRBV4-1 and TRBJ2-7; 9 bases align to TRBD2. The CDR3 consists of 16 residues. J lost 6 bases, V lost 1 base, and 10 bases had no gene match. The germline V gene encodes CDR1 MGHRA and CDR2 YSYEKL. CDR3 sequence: CASSQGGLAGVGEQYF. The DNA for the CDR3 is TGCGCCAGCAGCCAAGGGGGGTTAGCGGGAGTCGGCGAGCAGTACTTC.

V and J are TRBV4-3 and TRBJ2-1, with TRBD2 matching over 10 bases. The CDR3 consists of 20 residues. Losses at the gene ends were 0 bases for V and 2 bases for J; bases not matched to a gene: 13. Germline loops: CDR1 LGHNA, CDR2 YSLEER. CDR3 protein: CASSQDGRAGGPSPYNEQFF. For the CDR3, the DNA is TGCGCCAGCAGCCAAGATGGCCGAGCGGGAGGGCCCAGTCCCTACAATGAGCAGTTCTTC.